Following are 9 T cell receptor beta chains from one sample sequenced in a study of breast tumors, draining lymph nodes, adjacent tissues. TCRdb ran MiXCR on the multiplex PCR reads and lists one entry per CDR3 protein. This sample has fewer than 80,000 distinct CDR3 sequences, with about 40% found just once. Source material: breast tumor tissue. The receptor source for this set is a female donor with breast cancer. Some clones in this sample may be carry-over from other donors' samples.

This chain links TRBV10-2 with TRBJ1-2, with D maybe TRBD1 (5 bases). The CDR3 extends over 15 amino acids. V shed 3 bases and J shed 2 bases, with 13 bases lying between them. Germline values: CDR1 WSHSY, CDR2 SAAADI. The CDR3 is CASSDHGKGNYGYTF. CDR3 DNA: TGCGCCAGCAGTGACCATGGGAAGGGGAACTATGGCTACACCTTC.

In this sample, this clonotype turned up many times. The genes are TRBV7-2 and TRBJ2-7; D tentatively fits TRBD1 or TRBD2 (6 bases each). V was shortened by 5 bases and J by 4 bases, with 18 bases between the two germline ends. Germline CDR1 is SGHTA and CDR2 is FQGNSA. The CDR3 has 15 residues. CDR3 coding DNA: TGTGCCAGCAGCCGAAATCCGGGGGCGGGTTACGAGCAGTACTTC. The encoded protein is CASSRNPGAGYEQYF.

As to this clonotype: In this CDR3 the conserved last residue, phenylalanine or tryptophan, is missing, so a read error is likely. The DNA is omitted, as the CDR3 cannot be located on it reliably, and the CDR3 follows TCRdb's listing. The rearrangement joins TRBV5-1 to TRBJ2-6. The CDR3 extends over 11 residues, inclusive of both ends. In germline, CDR1 is SGHRS, CDR2 YFSETQ. CDR3 in amino acids: CASSLTTTRTS.

Many counts were recorded for this clonotype. The genes are TRBV7-9 and TRBJ2-7, with 8 bases that match TRBD1. The junction had 12 bases not matched to a gene; V was cut back by 5 bases and J by 6 bases. The CDR3 length is 15 residues. Germline CDR1 is SEHNR and CDR2 is FQNEAQ (reference sequence). CDR3 region: CASSTQGQGVGEQYF. Written as DNA, the CDR3 is TGTGCCAGCAGCACCCAAGGACAGGGCGTAGGCGAGCAGTACTTC.

Notes on this clonotype: One end of the junction varies from germline; a read error may be responsible. This chain links TRBV20-1 with TRBJ2-1, with D perhaps assigned TRBD1 or TRBD2 (5 bases each). Per germline, CDR1 DFQATT and CDR2 SNEGSKA (reference sequence). This CDR3 has 14 amino acids. The CDR3 DNA is TGTAGTGCTCAGGACCCCGAGGGGATCACTGAGCAGTTCTTC. This translates into CSAQDPEGITEQFF.

The chain is built from TRBV12-1 and TRBJ1-4; the D call of TRBD1 is as the table states it, not checked on the DNA. TRBV12-1 is a recognized pseudogene. The CDR3 contains 16 residues. The CDR3, as DNA: TGTGCCAGCAGCCTTGTGAAGGGACAGGGTCGAGAAAAACTGTTTTTT. Encoded protein: CASSLVKGQGREKLFF.

This clonotype was picked up many times. The genes are TRBV7-3 and TRBJ1-2; no definite D call. Germline V gene sequence: CDR1 SGHTA, CDR2 FQGTGA. V lost 1 base to trimming and J lost 8 bases, with 11 bases between them. This CDR3 has 13 amino acids. The DNA for the CDR3 is TGTGCCAGCAGCTTAAGGGTCGGGAGCGGCTACACCTTC. Translation gives CASSLRVGSGYTF.

For this clonotype: One end of the junction varies from germline; a read error may be responsible. The genes are TRBV7-2 and TRBJ1-3; D is perhaps TRBD1 (5 bases). The length of the CDR3 is 17 residues. CDR1 and CDR2 (germline): SGHTA, FQGNSA. CDR3 DNA: TGTGCCAGCAGCTTAGCATCCTTGGAGGGACGTGGAAACACCGTATACTTT. Protein sequence: CASSLASLEGRGNTVYF.

This clonotype has ten or more counts. The genes are TRBV20-1 and TRBJ2-7; 8 bases map to TRBD1. V shed 6 bases and J 4 bases; nucleotides not matched to a gene: 11. The CDR3 is made up of 14 amino acids. Per the germline V gene, CDR1 is DFQATT and CDR2 is SNEGSKA (reference sequence). In DNA, the CDR3 is TGCAGTGCAACCCTTTGGACAGGGCCTTACGAGCAGTACTTC. The encoded protein is CSATLWTGPYEQYF.